This passage covers 2 T cell receptor beta chains from one sample sequenced in a study of CD8+ T cells in alopecia areata. Extracted RNA was reverse transcribed, and the resulting cDNA served as sequencing template. Only in-frame clones appear in the TCRdb table, and some are missing; sequencing was by immunoSEQ multiplex PCR. Among about 200,000 clones listed, 56% were seen once. The specimen sequenced was CD8+ T cells sorted from blood. All receptors derive from a human donor in good health.

The V and J genes are TRBV5-1 and TRBJ2-6; TRBD1 matches 8 bases. Germline CDR1 is SGHRS and CDR2 is YFSETQ. The CDR3 contains 17 residues. Trimming removed 4 bases from V and 1 base from J; junction bases left unmatched: 7. The CDR3 protein is CASSTGGQPSGANVLTF. The DNA for the CDR3 is TGCGCCAGCAGCACAGGGGGTCAGCCATCTGGGGCCAACGTCCTGACTTTC.

This clone was seen just once. Written as DNA, the CDR3 is TGTGCCAAACACGTCGGGGTCGTGAACACTGAAGCTTTCTTT. Translating it yields CAKHVGVVNTEAFF. This rearrangement joins TRBV5-6 to TRBJ1-1; D gene unclear. V lost 9 bases and J 0 bases, leaving 15 bases between the germline ends. The CDR3 extends over 14 amino acids. Per the germline V gene, CDR1 is SGHDT and CDR2 is YYEEEE.